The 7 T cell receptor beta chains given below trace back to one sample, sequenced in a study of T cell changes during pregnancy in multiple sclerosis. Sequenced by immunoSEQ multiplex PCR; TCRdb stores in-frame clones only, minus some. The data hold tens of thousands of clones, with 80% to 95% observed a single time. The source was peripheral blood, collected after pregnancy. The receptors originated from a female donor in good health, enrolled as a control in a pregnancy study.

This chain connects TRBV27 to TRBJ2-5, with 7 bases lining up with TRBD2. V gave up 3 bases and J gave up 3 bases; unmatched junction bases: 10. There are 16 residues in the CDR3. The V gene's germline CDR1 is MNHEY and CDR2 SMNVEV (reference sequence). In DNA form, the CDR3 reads TGTGCCAGCAGTTTTTTAAGCGCAGGGAGGGAAGAGACCCAGTACTTC. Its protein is CASSFLSAGREETQYF.

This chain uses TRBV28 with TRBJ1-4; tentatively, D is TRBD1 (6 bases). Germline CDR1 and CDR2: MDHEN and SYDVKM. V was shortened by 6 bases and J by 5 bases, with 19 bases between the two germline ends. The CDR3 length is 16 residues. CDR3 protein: CASSPGEGGGNEKLFF. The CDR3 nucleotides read TGTGCCAGCAGCCCTGGCGAGGGGGGAGGGAATGAAAAACTGTTTTTT.

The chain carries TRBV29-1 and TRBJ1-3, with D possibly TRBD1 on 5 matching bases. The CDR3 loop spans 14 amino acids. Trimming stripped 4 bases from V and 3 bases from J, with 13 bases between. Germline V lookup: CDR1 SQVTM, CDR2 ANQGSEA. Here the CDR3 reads CSVGGGANGNTIYF. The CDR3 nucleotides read TGCAGCGTTGGGGGGGGAGCCAATGGAAACACCATATATTTT.

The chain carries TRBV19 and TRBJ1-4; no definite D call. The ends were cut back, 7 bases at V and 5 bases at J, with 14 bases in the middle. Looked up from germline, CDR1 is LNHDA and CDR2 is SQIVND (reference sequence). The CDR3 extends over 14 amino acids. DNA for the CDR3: TGTGCCAGTACCCCCGAGAGGCTGAATGAAAAACTGTTTTTT. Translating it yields CASTPERLNEKLFF.

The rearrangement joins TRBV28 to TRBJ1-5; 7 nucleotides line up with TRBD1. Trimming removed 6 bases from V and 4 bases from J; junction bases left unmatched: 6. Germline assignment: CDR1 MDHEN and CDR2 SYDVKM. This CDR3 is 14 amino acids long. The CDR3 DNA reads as TGTGCCAGCAGCTACAGGGGCGGAAATCAGCCCCAGCATTTT. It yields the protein CASSYRGGNQPQHF. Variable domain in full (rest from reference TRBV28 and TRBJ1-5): DVKVTQSSRYLVKRTGEKVFLECVQDMDHENMFWYRQDPGLGLRLIYFSYDVKMKEKGDIPEGYSVSREKKERFSLILESASTNQTSMYLCASSYRGGNQPQHFGDGTRLSIL.

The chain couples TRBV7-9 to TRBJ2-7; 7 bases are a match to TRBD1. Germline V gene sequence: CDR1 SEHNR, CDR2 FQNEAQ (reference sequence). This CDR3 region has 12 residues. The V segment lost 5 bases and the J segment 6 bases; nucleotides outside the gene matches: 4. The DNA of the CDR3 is TGTGCCAGCAGCCCGACAGGGCTCGAGCAGTACTTC. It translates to CASSPTGLEQYF.

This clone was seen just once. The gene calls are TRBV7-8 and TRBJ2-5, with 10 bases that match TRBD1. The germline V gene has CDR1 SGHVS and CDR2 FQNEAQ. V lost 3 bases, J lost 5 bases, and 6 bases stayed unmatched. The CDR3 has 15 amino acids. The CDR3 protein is CASSFRTGGLETQYF. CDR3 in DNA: TGTGCCAGCAGCTTTCGGACAGGGGGGCTGGAGACCCAGTACTTC.